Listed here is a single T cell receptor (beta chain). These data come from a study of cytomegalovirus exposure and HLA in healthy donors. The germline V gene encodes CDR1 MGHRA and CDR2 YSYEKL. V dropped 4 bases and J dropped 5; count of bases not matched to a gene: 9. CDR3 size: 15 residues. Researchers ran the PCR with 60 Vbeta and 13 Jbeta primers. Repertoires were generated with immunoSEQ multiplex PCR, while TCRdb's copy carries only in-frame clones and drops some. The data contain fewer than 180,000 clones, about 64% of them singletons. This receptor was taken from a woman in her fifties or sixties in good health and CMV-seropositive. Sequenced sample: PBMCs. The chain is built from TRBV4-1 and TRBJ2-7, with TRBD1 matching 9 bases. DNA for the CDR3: TGCGCCAGCAGCCGTGGACAGGGGACAGAGGACGAGCAGTACTTC. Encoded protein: CASSRGQGTEDEQYF.